One and the same sample provided the 31 T cell receptor beta chains below, sequenced in a study of T cells in Graves' hyperthyroidism and ophthalmopathy. TCR beta CDR3 regions were amplified from RNA transcripts. A first-round RT-PCR of the TCR CDR3 used the HTBI primer set. TCRdb itself ran the multiplex PCR reads through MiXCR, one entry per CDR3 protein. The sample has about 640,000 distinct CDR3 sequences; approximately 15% are singletons. The sample comprised blood. These receptor sequences come from a woman in her forties or fifties with Graves' ophthalmopathy.

The chain combines TRBV28 with TRBJ2-7, with D uncertain. The CDR3 is 13 residues long. Trimming removed 7 bases from V and 3 bases from J, with 13 bases in between. Germline assignment: CDR1 MDHEN and CDR2 SYDVKM. The CDR3 coding sequence is TGTGCCAGCATTTCGGCCGGTCTCTACGAGCAGTACTTC. Amino acids: CASISAGLYEQYF. Full variable domain (missing parts from reference TRBV28 and TRBJ2-7): DVKVTQSSRYLVKRTGEKVFLECVQDMDHENMFWYRQDPGLGLRLIYFSYDVKMKEKGDIPEGYSVSREKKERFSLILESASTNQTSMYLCASISAGLYEQYFGPGTRLTVT.

This clonotype was observed at least ten times. The genes are TRBV15 and TRBJ2-4, with 12 bases that match TRBD2. V trimming: 7 bases; J trimming: 1 base; junction bases outside the gene matches: 11. Germline CDR1 and CDR2: LNHNV and YYDKDF (reference sequence). The CDR3 totals 18 residues. The CDR3 DNA reads TGTGCCACCAAAAAGACTAGCGGGAGTTCATCGGCCAAAAACATTCAGTACTTC. Residues: CATKKTSGSSSAKNIQYF.

The chain carries TRBV9 and TRBJ2-7; TRBD2 matches at 7 bases. The J segment lost 2 bases and the V segment lost 3 bases, leaving 8 bases of the junction unmatched. The CDR3 has 15 residues. The germline gives CDR1 SGDLS, CDR2 YYNGEE. In DNA form, the CDR3 reads TGTGCCAGCAGCGCAACGGGGGAGGGGACCTACGAGCAGTACTTC. Its protein is CASSATGEGTYEQYF.

This clonotype showed up just a few times. The chain has TRBV30 and TRBJ2-7; TRBD2 is a possible D gene (5 bases). CDR1 GTSNPN and CDR2 SVGIG come from the germline V gene (reference sequence). The CDR3 is 15 amino acids. V was trimmed by 0 bases and J by 1 base, leaving 13 bases between them. The CDR3 DNA is TGTGCCTGGAGTGTACCGGGGAGAGTGTCCTACGAGCAGTACTTC. This sequence encodes CAWSVPGRVSYEQYF.

The V and J genes are TRBV27 and TRBJ2-7; 13 bases fit TRBD2. CDR1 is MNHEY and CDR2 is SMNVEV in the germline V gene (reference sequence). V dropped 0 bases and J dropped 2; count of bases not matched to a gene: 7. The CDR3 has 18 amino acids. In nucleotides, the CDR3 is TGTGCCAGCAGTTTATCGACCCCGGGACTAGCGGGACCCTACGAGCAGTACTTC. Residues: CASSLSTPGLAGPYEQYF.

Many counts were recorded for this clonotype. CDR3 coding DNA: TGTGCCAGCAGTCCGGGACGGAATTCACCCCTCCACTTT. Its translation is CASSPGRNSPLHF. This chain links TRBV27 with TRBJ1-6, with D possibly matching TRBD1 (5 bases). The germline V gene encodes CDR1 MNHEY and CDR2 SMNVEV (reference sequence). V lost 5 bases to trimming and J lost 7 bases, with 9 bases between them. This CDR3 has 13 amino acids.

In its sample, this clonotype was seen a few times. This chain connects TRBV12-3 or TRBV12-4 to TRBJ1-4, with D possibly being TRBD1 (6 bases). The CDR3 length is 15 residues. Trimming took off 3 bases at V and 6 bases at J, with 14 bases between the two ends. This CDR3 reads CASSFRARGDEKLFF. In DNA, the CDR3 is TGTGCCAGCAGTTTCCGGGCCAGGGGTGATGAAAAACTGTTTTTT.

The rearrangement links TRBV29-1 to TRBJ2-1; TRBD2 agrees at 8 bases. V lost 2 bases, J lost 11 bases, and 5 bases stayed unmatched. CDR3 length: 12 amino acids. Germline CDR1 is SQVTM and CDR2 is ANQGSEA. The CDR3 here is CSVEHNSGKQFF. The CDR3 DNA reads TGCAGCGTTGAACATAATAGCGGGAAGCAGTTCTTC.

This clonotype was recorded many times. J is TRBJ2-3 and V is TRBV12-3 or TRBV12-4; a weak D match, TRBD2 (6 bases). This CDR3 is 16 amino acids long. The V end lost 7 bases, the J end lost 1 base, and 18 bases lay between the germline ends. The CDR3 spells CASNRGLASGTDTQYF. The CDR3 region has the DNA TGTGCCAGCAACAGAGGGCTCGCTAGCGGCACAGATACGCAGTATTTT.

This clonotype was seen at least ten times. The chain couples TRBV20-1 to TRBJ1-1, with D unresolved. CDR3 length: 12 amino acids. V lost 7 bases to trimming and J lost 0 bases, with 9 bases between them. Per germline, CDR1 DFQATT and CDR2 SNEGSKA (reference sequence). CDR3 sequence (DNA): TGCAGTGTCACAGATATGAACACTGAAGCTTTCTTT. Its protein product is CSVTDMNTEAFF.

This clonotype was recorded at least ten times. This chain joins TRBV28 and TRBJ2-4, with 7 bases identical to TRBD1. There are 15 residues in the CDR3. Germline CDR1 MDHEN, CDR2 SYDVKM. With 5 bases clipped from V and 0 bases from J, the junction kept 4 bases outside the gene matches. DNA for the CDR3: TGTGCCAGCAGTACCCCAGGGGGAGCCAAAAACATTCAGTACTTC. It codes for CASSTPGGAKNIQYF.

The rearrangement uses TRBV27 and TRBJ2-2; 8 positions match TRBD1. J lost 2 bases, V lost 3 bases, and 5 bases had no gene match. CDR3 size: 16 residues. Germline-derived CDR1 and CDR2 are MNHEY and SMNVEV (reference sequence). CDR3 sequence: CASSFLDRGNTGELFF. CDR3 bases: TGTGCCAGCAGTTTCCTTGACAGGGGTAACACCGGGGAGCTGTTTTTT.

The rearrangement uses TRBV24-1 and TRBJ2-1; 11 nucleotides line up with TRBD2. Germline CDR1 KGHDR, CDR2 SFDVKD. The CDR3 loop spans 17 amino acids. Trimming removed 1 base from V and 4 bases from J; junction bases left unmatched: 5. CDR3 nucleotide sequence: TGTGCCACCAGTGATTTCTCGACTAGCGGGGAATACAATGAGCAGTTCTTC. Translating gives CATSDFSTSGEYNEQFF.

This clonotype was detected many times. V gene TRBV3-1 combines with J gene TRBJ2-6; perhaps TRBD1 as D (6 bases). The V and J ends lost 4 bases and 0 bases respectively, with 10 bases between them. The CDR3 spans 16 residues. The germline gives CDR1 LGHDT, CDR2 YNNKEL (reference sequence). CDR3 region: CASSLRQASGANVLTF. DNA of the CDR3: TGTGCCAGCAGCCTCCGACAGGCCTCTGGGGCCAACGTCCTGACTTTC.

This clonotype was seen many times. The V gene is TRBV18, the J gene TRBJ1-2; D is perhaps TRBD1 (6 bases). Trimming removed 2 bases from V and 5 bases from J, with 9 bases in between. CDR1 and CDR2 (germline): KGHSH, LQKENI. The CDR3 has 13 amino acids. CDR3 amino acids: CASSPGTIYGYTF. DNA of the CDR3: TGTGCCAGCTCACCAGGGACAATTTATGGCTACACCTTC.

This clonotype was seen ten or more times. V usage is TRBV6-1 and J usage is TRBJ2-5, with TRBD1 identical over 10 bases. Unmatched junction bases numbered 9, after V lost 5 bases and J lost 3 bases. Germline CDR1 reads MNHNS; CDR2 reads SASEGT. The CDR3 length is 16 residues. The CDR3 reads CASSRMTGGGEETQYF. Here the CDR3 DNA reads TGTGCCAGCAGTAGGATGACAGGGGGCGGAGAAGAGACCCAGTACTTC.

As for this clonotype: One junction end disagrees with the germline gene, perhaps due to a read error. The chain employs TRBV28 and TRBJ2-1; 8 bases match TRBD2. This CDR3 contains 15 residues. In germline, CDR1 is MDHEN, CDR2 SYDVKM. CDR3 region: CASSFLAGGYSEQFF. As DNA, the CDR3 is TGTGCCAGCAGTTTTCTAGCGGGTGGCTACAGTGAGCAGTTCTTC.

This clonotype was observed a few times. This chain joins TRBV29-1 and TRBJ2-7; 14 nucleotides align to TRBD2. V lost 6 bases and J lost 6; bases outside the gene matches: 4. This CDR3 contains 13 residues. The germline CDR1 and CDR2 sequences are SQVTM and ANQGSEA. This CDR3 reads CSVRTSGRFEQYF. The CDR3 bases are TGCAGCGTCCGGACTAGCGGGAGGTTCGAGCAGTACTTC.

This clonotype was seen repeatedly, ten times or more. The rearrangement joins TRBV28 to TRBJ2-1; D might be TRBD2 (5 bases). CDR1 is MDHEN, CDR2 SYDVKM, per germline. This CDR3 spans 16 amino acids. Trimming cost V 0 bases and J 6 bases, with 15 bases left between them. The CDR3 DNA follows: TGTGCCAGCAGTTTATGGGTGGGAGCTCTCGGCAATGAGCAGTTCTTC. Its protein product is CASSLWVGALGNEQFF.

This clonotype was counted a few times. The genes are TRBV12-3 or TRBV12-4 and TRBJ1-1; a possible D gene is TRBD1 (5 bases). V lost 1 base and J lost 1, with 19 bases in between. The CDR3 has 18 amino acids. Here the CDR3 DNA reads TGTGCCAGCAGTTTAGTTAGGTGGAAAACAGGAGCGAACACTGAAGCTTTCTTT. Protein: CASSLVRWKTGANTEAFF.

The V gene is TRBV24-1, the J gene TRBJ2-3, with D unresolved. The germline V and J ends were trimmed by 7 bases and 3 bases, with 13 bases remaining between them. Germline-derived CDR1 and CDR2 are KGHDR and SFDVKD. The CDR3 spans 14 residues. The CDR3 nucleotides are TGTGCCACCAGCCCGTGGACCGAAACAGATACGCAGTATTTT. It specifies CATSPWTETDTQYF.

This clonotype was counted at least ten times. The chain recombines TRBV2 with TRBJ2-3; TRBD1 aligns across 7 bases. CDR1 and CDR2 (germline): SNHLY, FYNNEI. The CDR3 has 14 amino acids. After removal of 8 bases from V and 6 bases from J, the junction contained 11 bases not matched to a gene. CDR3: CASPERTGVDTQYF. The CDR3 region has the DNA TGTGCCAGCCCAGAAAGGACAGGAGTGGATACGCAGTATTTT. Variable domain in full (rest from reference TRBV2 and TRBJ2-3): EPEVTQTPSHQVTQMGQEVILRCVPISNHLYFYWYRQILGQKVEFLVSFYNNEISEKSEIFDDQFSVERPDGSNFTLKIRSTKLEDSAMYFCASPERTGVDTQYFGPGTRLTVL.

This clonotype was detected many times. CDR3 region: CASIWGAGSGSPLHF. DNA for the CDR3: TGTGCCAGCATCTGGGGGGCTGGTTCGGGATCACCCCTCCACTTT. The genes are TRBV7-2 and TRBJ1-6; TRBD1 might be the D (6 bases). The CDR3 covers 15 residues. Trimming took off 7 bases at V and 10 bases at J, with 20 bases between the two ends. Germline V CDR1 and CDR2: SGHTA, FQGNSA.

This clonotype appeared many times. The J gene is TRBJ1-6, the V gene TRBV7-2; D may be TRBD1 (5 bases). The V and J ends lost 2 bases and 5 bases respectively, with 16 bases between them. The CDR3 spans 17 residues. Germline assignment: CDR1 SGHTA and CDR2 FQGNSA. CDR3 sequence (DNA): TGTGCCAGCAGCTTATTTGGGCTAGAGGGGAATAATTCACCCCTCCACTTT. The encoded protein is CASSLFGLEGNNSPLHF.

The sample holds many counts of this clonotype. CDR3 in amino acids: CASSLGQVQNEKLFF. DNA of the CDR3: TGTGCCAGCAGCTTGGGACAGGTCCAAAATGAAAAACTGTTTTTT. The chain is built from TRBV7-2 and TRBJ1-4; the match to TRBD1 covers 8 bases. The germline CDR1 and CDR2 sequences are SGHTA and FQGNSA. Germline trimming cut 3 bases from V and 5 bases from J; bases unmatched to any gene: 5. The length of the CDR3 is 15 residues.

At least ten counts were recorded for this clonotype. This CDR3 reads CASSLDLAGHNEQFF. In DNA, the CDR3 is TGTGCCAGCAGCTTAGATTTAGCGGGCCACAATGAGCAGTTCTTC. The rearrangement links TRBV11-3 to TRBJ2-1, with 7 bases that match TRBD2. The germline gives CDR1 SGHNT, CDR2 YENEEA. The CDR3 runs 15 residues. Trimming cost V 0 bases and J 5 bases; bases outside gene matches: 4.

Ten or more counts support this clonotype. The chain employs TRBV12-3 or TRBV12-4 and TRBJ1-2; D may be TRBD1 (6 bases). The V end lost 3 bases, the J end lost 4 bases, and 15 bases lay between the germline ends. This CDR3 has 15 amino acids. CDR3 coding DNA: TGTGCCAGCAGTTTCAGCGGGGGCGCGGGCTATGGCTACACCTTC. The encoded protein is CASSFSGGAGYGYTF.

The rearrangement links TRBV13 to TRBJ2-1; TRBD2 agrees at 8 bases. CDR1 and CDR2 from the germline V gene are PRHDT and FYEKMQ (reference sequence). The J segment lost 7 bases and the V segment lost 3 bases, leaving 8 bases of the junction unmatched. The CDR3 covers 15 residues. DNA for the CDR3: TGTGCCAGCAGCTTGAGAGCGGGAGTTAGTAATGAGCAGTTCTTC. Its protein is CASSLRAGVSNEQFF.

The rearrangement links TRBV19 to TRBJ2-4, with 9 bases identical to TRBD1. J gave up 8 bases and V 2 bases, and 10 bases lay outside the gene matches. CDR3 size: 16 residues. The germline V gene has CDR1 LNHDA and CDR2 SQIVND (reference sequence). This CDR3 is CASSITPGTGSDIQYF. In DNA, the CDR3 is TGTGCCAGTAGTATAACCCCCGGGACAGGGAGTGACATTCAGTACTTC.

This clonotype was seen more than once but under ten times. The gene calls are TRBV7-2 and TRBJ2-1, with D unclear. This CDR3 is 14 amino acids long. Trimming took 0 bases from V and 6 from J, leaving 9 bases between them. The germline V gene encodes CDR1 SGHTA and CDR2 FQGNSA. The CDR3 region is CASSLAWARNEQFF. CDR3 nucleotides: TGTGCCAGCAGCTTAGCATGGGCTCGCAATGAGCAGTTCTTC.

V and J are TRBV7-3 and TRBJ2-5; D not certain. This CDR3 comprises 15 residues. Germline CDR1 and CDR2: SGHTA and FQGTGA. V was trimmed by 1 base and J by 1 base, leaving 10 bases between them. CDR3 nucleotide sequence: TGTGCCAGCAGCTTAAATGTCGGGCCCCAAGAGACCCAGTACTTC. Protein product: CASSLNVGPQETQYF.